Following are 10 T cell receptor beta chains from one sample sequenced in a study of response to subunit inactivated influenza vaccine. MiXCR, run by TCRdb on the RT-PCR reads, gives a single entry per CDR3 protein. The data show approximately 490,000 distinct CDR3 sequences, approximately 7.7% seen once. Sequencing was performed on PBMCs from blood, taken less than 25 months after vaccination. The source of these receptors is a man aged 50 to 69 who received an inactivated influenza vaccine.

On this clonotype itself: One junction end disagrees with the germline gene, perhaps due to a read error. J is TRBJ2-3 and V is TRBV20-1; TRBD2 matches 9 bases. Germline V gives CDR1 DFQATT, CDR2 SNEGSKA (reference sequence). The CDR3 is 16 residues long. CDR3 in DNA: TGCAGTGCTAGCGGTCTAGCGGGAACTAGCACAGATACGGAGTATTTT. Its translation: CSASGLAGTSTDTEYF.

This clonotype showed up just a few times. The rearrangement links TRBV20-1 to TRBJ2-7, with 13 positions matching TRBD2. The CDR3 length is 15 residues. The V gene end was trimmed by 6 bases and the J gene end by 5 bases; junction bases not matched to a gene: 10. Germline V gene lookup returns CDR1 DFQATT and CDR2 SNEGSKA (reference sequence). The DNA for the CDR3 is TGCAGTGCCTTGGGACTAGCGGGAAGTCAGGACGAGCAGTACTTC. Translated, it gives CSALGLAGSQDEQYF.

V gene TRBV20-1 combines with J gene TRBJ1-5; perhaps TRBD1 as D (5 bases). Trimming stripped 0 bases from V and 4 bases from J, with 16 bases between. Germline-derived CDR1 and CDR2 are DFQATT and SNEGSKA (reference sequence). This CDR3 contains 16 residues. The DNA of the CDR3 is TGCAGTGCTAGAGATCGGGCTTCGGGGGGAAATCAGCCCCAGCATTTT. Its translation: CSARDRASGGNQPQHF.

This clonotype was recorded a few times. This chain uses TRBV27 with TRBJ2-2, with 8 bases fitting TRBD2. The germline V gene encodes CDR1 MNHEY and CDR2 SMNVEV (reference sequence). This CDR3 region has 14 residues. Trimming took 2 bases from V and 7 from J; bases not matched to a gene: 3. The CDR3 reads CASSLGTSGGELFF. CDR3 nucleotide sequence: TGTGCCAGCAGTTTAGGAACTAGCGGCGGGGAGCTGTTTTTT.

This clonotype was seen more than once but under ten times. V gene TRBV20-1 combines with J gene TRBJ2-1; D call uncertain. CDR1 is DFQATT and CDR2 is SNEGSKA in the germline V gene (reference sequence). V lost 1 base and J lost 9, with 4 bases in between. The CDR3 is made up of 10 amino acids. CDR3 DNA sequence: TGCAGTGCTAGAGCCCTTGAGCAGTTCTTC. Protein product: CSARALEQFF.

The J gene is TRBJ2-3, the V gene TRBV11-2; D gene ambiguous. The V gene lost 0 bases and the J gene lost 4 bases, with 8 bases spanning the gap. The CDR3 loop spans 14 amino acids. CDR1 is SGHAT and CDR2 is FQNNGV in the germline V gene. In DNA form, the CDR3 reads TGTGCCAGCAGCTTAGATGTGTGGGCAGATACGCAGTATTTT. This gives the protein CASSLDVWADTQYF.

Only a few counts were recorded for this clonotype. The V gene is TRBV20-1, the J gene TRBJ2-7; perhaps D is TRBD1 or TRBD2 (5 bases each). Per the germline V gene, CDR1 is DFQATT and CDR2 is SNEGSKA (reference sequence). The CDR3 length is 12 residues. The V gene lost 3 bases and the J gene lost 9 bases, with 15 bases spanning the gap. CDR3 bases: TGCAGTGCTAGGGGGACCGCTCAAGGGCAGTACTTC. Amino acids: CSARGTAQGQYF.

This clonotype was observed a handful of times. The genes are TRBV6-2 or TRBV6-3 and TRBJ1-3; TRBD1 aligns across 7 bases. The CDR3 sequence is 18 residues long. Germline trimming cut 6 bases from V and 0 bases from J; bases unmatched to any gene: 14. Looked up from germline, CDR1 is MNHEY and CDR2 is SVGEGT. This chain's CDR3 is CASRTFYRGLASGNTIYF. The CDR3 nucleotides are TGTGCCAGCAGGACCTTCTACAGGGGTCTCGCCTCTGGAAACACCATATATTTT.

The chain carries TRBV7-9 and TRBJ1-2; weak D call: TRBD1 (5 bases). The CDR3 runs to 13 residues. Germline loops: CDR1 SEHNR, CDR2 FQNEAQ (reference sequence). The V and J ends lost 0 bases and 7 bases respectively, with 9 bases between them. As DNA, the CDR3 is TGTGCCAGCAGCTTAGCCAGGGACGGTGGCTACACCTTC. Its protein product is CASSLARDGGYTF. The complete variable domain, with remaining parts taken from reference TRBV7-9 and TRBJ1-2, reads DTGVSQNPRHKITKRGQNVTFRCDPISEHNRLYWYRQTLGQGPEFLTYFQNEAQLEKSRLLSDRFSAERPKGSFSTLEIQRTEQGDSAMYLCASSLARDGGYTFGSGTRLTVV.

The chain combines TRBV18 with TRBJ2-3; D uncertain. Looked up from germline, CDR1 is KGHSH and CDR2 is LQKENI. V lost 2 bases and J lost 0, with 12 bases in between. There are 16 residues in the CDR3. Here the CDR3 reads CASSPVSGPSTDTQYF. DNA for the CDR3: TGTGCCAGCTCACCAGTGTCGGGTCCTAGCACAGATACGCAGTATTTT.